What follows describes a single T cell receptor beta chain. The data originate from a study of blood T cell repertoires in COVID-19. Study-wide background: PBMCs, B-cell-depleted T cells, or T cells were the source of the cDNA or gDNA that made up the material.

Germline CDR1 MNHEY, CDR2 SVGEGT. This CDR3 contains 14 residues. Trimming removed 2 bases from V and 7 bases from J, with 14 bases in between. Original processing notes: How many nucleated cells were present was estimated from reference gene primer amplification. Data came from immunoSEQ multiplex PCR; TCRdb stores just in-frame clones and leaves some out. V, J and clone size reflect that table, while D and trimming were determined from the DNA. This sample has 200,000 to 250,000 clones, with 70% to 90% found just once. J is TRBJ2-5 and V is TRBV6-2 or TRBV6-3; D might be TRBD1 (6 bases). This TCR derives from a woman in her 40s who had recovered from COVID-19. Sequenced material: peripheral blood. The CDR3 sequence: CASSYGQPSGTQYF. The CDR3 DNA is TGTGCCAGCAGTTACGGACAGCCGTCGGGGACCCAGTACTTC.